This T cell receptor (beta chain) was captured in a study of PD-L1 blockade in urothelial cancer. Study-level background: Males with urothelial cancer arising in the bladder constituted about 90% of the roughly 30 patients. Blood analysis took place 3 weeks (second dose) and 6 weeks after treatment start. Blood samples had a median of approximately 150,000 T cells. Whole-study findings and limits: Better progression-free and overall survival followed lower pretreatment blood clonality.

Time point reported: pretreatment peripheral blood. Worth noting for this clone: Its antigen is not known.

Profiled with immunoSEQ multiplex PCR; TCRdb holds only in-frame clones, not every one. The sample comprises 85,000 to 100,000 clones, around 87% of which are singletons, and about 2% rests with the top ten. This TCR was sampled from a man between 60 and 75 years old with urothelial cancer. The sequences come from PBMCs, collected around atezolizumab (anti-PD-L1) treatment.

The CDR3 DNA reads TGTGCCAGCTCACCACCGTTCAGCCAAGAGACCCAGTACTTC. As protein: CASSPPFSQETQYF. The chain uses TRBV18 and TRBJ2-5; the D is unclear. V was cut by 0 bases and J by 1 base, with 6 bases left in between. The CDR3 runs 14 residues. CDR1 and CDR2 from the germline V gene are KGHSH and LQKENI.